The rows below give T cell receptor beta chains drawn from one sample of a study of early T cells in non-severe SARS-CoV-2 infection. Each CDR3 protein is one row after TCRdb ran MiXCR on the 5' RACE reads. The repertoire includes 50,000 to 70,000 distinct CDR3 sequences, around an eighth of them detected once, and roughly 4.5% sits in the top ten. The sample comprised whole blood. The receptor source for this set is an adult who was a healthcare worker with PCR-confirmed SARS-CoV-2 infection or an uninfected control (not recorded which). CDR3s include the opening cysteine and the closing phenylalanine or tryptophan. D genes are given only for firm matches. The listing skips clone size in some rows; elsewhere it reads once, few, many or a size class.

len: 16; d_gene: NA; j_gene: TRBJ2-3; abundance: NA; v_gene: TRBV9; CDR3nt: TGTGCCAGCAGCCCCACCTCGTTTGGTAGGGCAGATACGCAGTATTTT; CDR3aa: CASSPTSFGRADTQYF
len: 12; d_gene: NA; j_gene: TRBJ2-5; abundance: NA; v_gene: TRBV29-1; CDR3nt: TGCAGCGTAAGCGCCCCGGGCGGGACCCAGTACTTC; CDR3aa: CSVSAPGGTQYF
len: 18; d_gene: TRBD2; j_gene: TRBJ2-2; abundance: many; v_gene: TRBV28; CDR3nt: TGTGCCAGCAGCTTACCGGGACTAGCATTGGGTAACACCGGGGAGCTGTTTTTT; CDR3aa: CASSLPGLALGNTGELFF
len: 15; d_gene: TRBD1; j_gene: TRBJ1-1; abundance: few; v_gene: TRBV10-3; CDR3nt: TGTGCCATCATTGGGCGGATGGACAGGGACACTGAAGCTTTCTTT; CDR3aa: CAIIGRMDRDTEAFF
len: 13; d_gene: NA; j_gene: TRBJ1-6; abundance: many; v_gene: TRBV4-3; CDR3nt: TGCGCCAGCAGCCCGGACAGAAATTCACCCCTCCATTTT; CDR3aa: CASSPDRNSPLHF
len: 15; d_gene: TRBD1; j_gene: TRBJ1-6; abundance: NA; v_gene: TRBV7-2; CDR3nt: TGTGCCAGCAGCTCAAGGAACAGGGGCTCAGGTTCCCTCCACTTT; CDR3aa: CASSSRNRGSGSLHF
len: 16; d_gene: NA; j_gene: TRBJ2-1; abundance: few; v_gene: TRBV24-1; CDR3nt: TGTGCCACCAGTGATTTGAGGTCGAGCTCCTACAATGAGCAGTTCTTC; CDR3aa: CATSDLRSSSYNEQFF
len: 12; d_gene: NA; j_gene: TRBJ2-2; abundance: many; v_gene: TRBV6-5; CDR3nt: TGTGCCAGCACCCCCCGGACCGGGGAGCTGTTTTTT; CDR3aa: CASTPRTGELFF
len: 15; d_gene: NA; j_gene: TRBJ2-7; abundance: few; v_gene: TRBV13; CDR3nt: TGTGCCAGCAGTCCGGGACCGACAGTAAGCTACGAGCAGTACTTC; CDR3aa: CASSPGPTVSYEQYF
len: 16; d_gene: TRBD1; j_gene: TRBJ2-2; abundance: many; v_gene: TRBV19; CDR3nt: TGTGCCAGTAGTATATCAGGGACAGTTAACACCGGGGAGCTGTTTTTT; CDR3aa: CASSISGTVNTGELFF
len: 12; d_gene: NA; j_gene: TRBJ2-3; abundance: many; v_gene: TRBV20-1; CDR3nt: TGCAGTGCTAGAGAAACCACAGATACGCAGTATTTT; CDR3aa: CSARETTDTQYF
len: 16; d_gene: NA; j_gene: TRBJ2-5; abundance: many; v_gene: TRBV20-1; CDR3nt: TGCAGTGCTAGTCCCACCGGGACACTTTTACAAGAGACCCAGTACTTC; CDR3aa: CSASPTGTLLQETQYF
len: 11; d_gene: NA; j_gene: TRBJ2-5; abundance: NA; v_gene: TRBV6-2/TRBV6-3; CDR3nt: TGTGCCAGCAGTATTTCGGAGACCCAGTACTTC; CDR3aa: CASSISETQYF
len: 14; d_gene: NA; j_gene: TRBJ2-3; abundance: many; v_gene: TRBV27; CDR3nt: TGTGCCAGCAGCTTACAGAGTAGCACAGATACGCAGTATTTT; CDR3aa: CASSLQSSTDTQYF
len: 13; d_gene: NA; j_gene: TRBJ1-1; abundance: few; v_gene: TRBV10-3; CDR3nt: TGTGCCATCAGTGGGCAAGAGAACACTGAAGCTTTCTTT; CDR3aa: CAISGQENTEAFF
len: 13; d_gene: NA; j_gene: TRBJ1-2; abundance: few; v_gene: TRBV10-2; CDR3nt: TGCGCCAGCAGTCCCGACAGCCCCTATGGCTACACCTTC; CDR3aa: CASSPDSPYGYTF
len: 14; d_gene: NA; j_gene: TRBJ1-2; abundance: many; v_gene: TRBV11-2; CDR3nt: TGTGCCAGCACCTTCGACAGGCTTTTCGGTGGCTACACCTTC; CDR3aa: CASTFDRLFGGYTF
len: 16; d_gene: NA; j_gene: TRBJ1-5; abundance: many; v_gene: TRBV12-3/TRBV12-4; CDR3nt: TGTGCCAGCAGTATGTCCCGGGGTGGGGGAAATCAGCCCCAGCATTTT; CDR3aa: CASSMSRGGGNQPQHF
len: 15; d_gene: NA; j_gene: TRBJ1-5; abundance: few; v_gene: TRBV20-1; CDR3nt: TGCAGTGCTAGTGAACAGTCAGGGGACAATCAGCCCCAGCATTTT; CDR3aa: CSASEQSGDNQPQHF
len: 16; d_gene: TRBD1; j_gene: TRBJ1-6; abundance: NA; v_gene: TRBV6-1; CDR3nt: TGTGCCAGCAGTGAAGGAGTGGACAGGCCTCATACACCCCTCCACTTT; CDR3aa: CASSEGVDRPHTPLHF
len: 16; d_gene: TRBD2; j_gene: TRBJ2-1; abundance: many; v_gene: TRBV20-1; CDR3nt: TGCAGTGCTCGTACCTTAACTAGCGGGAGGGTCCATGAGCAGTTCTTC; CDR3aa: CSARTLTSGRVHEQFF
len: 15; d_gene: NA; j_gene: TRBJ1-1; abundance: many; v_gene: TRBV5-5; CDR3nt: TGTGCCAGCAGCTTGCTGAGGAGTCAGAGCCCTGAAGCTTTCTTT; CDR3aa: CASSLLRSQSPEAFF